This T cell receptor (beta chain) was found in a study of shared clonotypes between healthy human individuals (dated by TCRdb to between 2020 and 2021). Regarding the study in general: The cohort included three men and a couple of women between 18 and 49 years of age. For each donor, CD4 naive and CD4 memory were each run on three plates, CD8 naive on two plates, and CD8 memory on one plate. The study deeply sequenced blood TCR repertoires of five healthy adults to estimate repertoire size and the extent of clonotype sharing between individuals. To increase sequencing depth and limit assay-specific biases, different laboratories used diverse techniques to prepare libraries and sequence TCR repertoires. Between about 0.9 and 9 billion PBMCs per donor were obtained by leukapheresis. Overall study outcomes, separate from this receptor: The genetic and exposure-history diversity represented was limited by the small number of donors. Naive subsets generally had larger estimated clonotype richness than memory subsets did. Incomplete sequencing was indicated by rarefaction of sorted-subset datasets, despite the large sequencing depth. Compared with non-shared clonotypes, the clonotypes found in all four sorted-subset donors had higher generation probabilities. Across a few donors, about 4.5% of naive CD4, approximately 3.6% of naive CD8, about 2.3% of memory CD4, and 0.4% to 0.45% of memory CD8 clonotypes were shared. Only blood was sampled, and tissue TCR repertoires likely differ from those in blood. Based on pairwise subsampling, the degree of clonotype sharing among donors was expected to be affected by sequencing depth.

Deletion took 2 bases off V and 3 bases off J, with a span of 2 bases between the germline ends. Its CDR3 holds 11 amino acids, cysteine through phenylalanine. The CDR3 DNA has 33 bases and is translated from base 1. The germline V gene encodes CDR1 SNHLY and CDR2 FYNNEI. A remark on this clone: Its antigen specificity is not known. No quality values exist for individual bases; no much larger clone is one base distant.

CD8 naive samples were CD45RO-negative cells positively selected for CCR7, giving a CD45RA+CCR7+ population that excluded TemRA cells. The donors were healthy, HIV-negative adults with no recently reported acute infections or vaccinations. Every donor was a Caucasian adult living in Nashville, Tennessee, USA. Blood was obtained by leukapheresis, after which PBMCs were separated by Ficoll-Histopaque density gradient centrifugation and cryopreserved in liquid nitrogen vapor phase. Purity and quantity of every magnetically sorted T cell population were checked by analytical flow cytometry. Genomic DNA was isolated from every sorted fraction and measured by UV absorbance on a Nanodrop 2000c. Using the deep immunoSEQ assay, multiplex PCR amplified TCR CDR3 regions from genomic DNA. Extracted genomic DNA from each cell subset was distributed evenly across all wells of several immunoSEQ 96-well plates, and each plate was treated as a replicate. For sorted subsets, approximately 200 ng of genomic DNA, equivalent to some 30,000 T cell genomes, went into each replicate PCR. Purified libraries were measured with a Qubit 3.0 fluorometer, size-checked on a Bioanalyzer 2100, and measured again with the KAPA Library Quantification kit. Each immunoSEQ 96-well plate was sequenced on its own single-read 150-cycle Illumina NextSeq 550 flow cell. The source study handled its data this way. Because the immunoSEQ output held only junctional sequences and lacked quality scores, the filtering could not match the filtering applied to full-length reads. Sequences were annotated with PyIR, a Python wrapper for IgBLAST v1.9, and V/J genes and CDR3 were assigned using IMGT germline references. Reads with weak V/J assignments (E-value above 1e-6), missing CDR3, stop codons, out-of-frame junctions, or ambiguous translated residues were removed. V3J clonotypes were defined by identical inferred V gene, J gene, and CDR3 amino acid sequence. Percentage overlap between repertoires was computed as shared unique clonotypes divided by the size of the smaller repertoire. Three approaches were used to assess repertoire richness: RTK rarefaction, the Chao1 estimator, and Recon v2.1 estimates of unobserved clonotypes. OLGA was used to compute generation probabilities for all TCRbeta clonotypes that the gDNA method yielded from a few donors. The source is immuneACCESS, and TCRdb retained only in-frame sequences with V and J called. Part of the clones is not carried over; for the studies checked, unresolved V genes explain less than half of this, and the remainder is unexplained. The V and J calls and the clone size are those of that table, but D and trimming were determined from the DNA. This sample lists around 1.9 million clones; just under 95% were detected once. Together, the top ten hold about 1.7% of the sample.

Specimen: naive CD8+ T cells from PBMCs. The cell subset or site label, as the study defines it: CD45RA+CCR7+. This receptor chain uses TRBV2 and TRBJ2-7, with the D gene not confidently named. The origin of this receptor is a man aged 18 to 29 in good health. Some clones in this sample may be carry-over from other donors' samples. The nucleotide sequence is TGTGCCAGCAGTGAACACTACGAGCAGTACTTC. This translates into CASSEHYEQYF.